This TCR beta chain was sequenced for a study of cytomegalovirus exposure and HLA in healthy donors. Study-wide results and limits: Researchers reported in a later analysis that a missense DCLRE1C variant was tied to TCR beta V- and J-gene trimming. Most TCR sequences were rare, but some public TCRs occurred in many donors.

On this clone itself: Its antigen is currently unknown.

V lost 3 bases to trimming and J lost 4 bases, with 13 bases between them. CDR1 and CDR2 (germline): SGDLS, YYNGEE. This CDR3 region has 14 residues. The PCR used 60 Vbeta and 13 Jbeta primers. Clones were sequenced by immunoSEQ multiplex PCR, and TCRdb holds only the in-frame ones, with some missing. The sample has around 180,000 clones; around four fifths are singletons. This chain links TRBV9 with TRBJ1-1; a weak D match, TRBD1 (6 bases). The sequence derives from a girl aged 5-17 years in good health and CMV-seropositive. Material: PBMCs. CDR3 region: CASSGGQGGTEAFF. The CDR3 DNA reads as TGTGCCAGCAGCGGCGGACAAGGGGGCACTGAAGCTTTCTTT.